This TCR beta chain was identified during a study of cytomegalovirus exposure and HLA in healthy donors. Study at large: Among about 400 genotyped donors, 80% to 90% fell in the Caucasian-associated ancestry cluster.

The study ran its PCR with 60 Vbeta and 13 Jbeta primers. This table comes from immunoSEQ multiplex PCR, and its TCRdb copy is limited to in-frame clones, with some not included. Recorded for this sample: more than 50,000 clones. Trimming took 7 bases from V and 5 from J; bases not matched to a gene: 7. This CDR3 is built from 15 residues. CDR1 is SGHRS, CDR2 YFSETQ, per germline. Of note for this clone: What it binds is not known.

Study-wide points: Accurate prediction of most subjects' HLA-A and HLA-B alleles from TCR beta sequences was reported. Within the data, a cluster of highly shared sequence variants was likely a sequencing artifact.

The specimen was PBMCs. This clonotype was sampled from a man younger than 30 in good health and CMV-seropositive. The chain has TRBV5-1 and TRBJ2-2; TRBD2 aligns across 11 bases. The CDR3 reads CASQNRLAGTGELFF. CDR3 DNA sequence: TGCGCCAGCCAAAATCGACTAGCGGGAACCGGGGAGCTGTTTTTT. The full variable domain, with the rest looked up from reference TRBV5-1 and TRBJ2-2, is KAGVTQTPRYLIKTRGQQVTLSCSPISGHRSVSWYQQTPGQGLQFLFEYFSETQRNKGNFPGRFSGRQFSNSRSEMNVSTLELGDSALYLCASQNRLAGTGELFFGEGSRLTVL.